The count of the clone carrying this T cell receptor beta chain is one. The authors' processing: Reference gene primers were amplified, and this amplification served to estimate nucleated cell counts. Measured with immunoSEQ multiplex PCR; TCRdb has only the in-frame clones, and not every one. V, J and clone size reflect that table, while D and trimming were determined from the DNA. The data show 200,000 to 250,000 clones, around 80% seen once. The V gene end was trimmed by 3 bases and the J gene end by 2 bases; junction bases not matched to a gene: 21. Germline V gene sequence: CDR1 MNHEY, CDR2 SMNVEV (reference sequence). The CDR3 extends over 20 amino acids. This sample was included in a study of blood T cell repertoires in COVID-19. Study information: Spain, Italy and the United States supplied samples that represented acute and convalescent COVID-19. The cDNA or gDNA used as material had been derived from T cells, B-cell-depleted T cells, or PBMCs.

The sequence derives from a human donor in a cohort sampled during active COVID-19. Material: peripheral blood. V gene TRBV27 combines with J gene TRBJ2-7; 8 positions match TRBD2. The CDR3 sequence is CASSFKGTHPAGAIPYEQYF. Written as DNA, the CDR3 is TGTGCCAGCAGTTTTAAGGGGACCCACCCAGCGGGAGCCATTCCCTACGAGCAGTACTTC.